This TCR beta chain was profiled in a study of OX40 agonist ivuxolimab in advanced cancers. Study-level background: Previous treatment with anti-PD-1, anti-PD-L1 or anti-CTLA-4 therapy was allowed; 40% had received some.

Germline V gene data show CDR1 as LGHNA and CDR2 as YSLEER. The CDR3 consists of 16 residues. V was clipped by 0 bases and J by 1 base, with 10 bases between them. Assay used: immunoSEQ multiplex PCR; TCRdb lists only in-frame clones, some missing. The profile shows about 23,000 clones, 75% to 85% of them singletons. This clonotype was sampled from an adult with an advanced solid tumor such as melanoma, head and neck, liver or kidney cancer. The sample consisted of CD4+ or CD8+ T cells sorted from blood, taken in a trial of the OX40 agonist ivuxolimab. The chain couples TRBV4-3 to TRBJ1-3; D is unresolved. In DNA form, the CDR3 reads TGCGCCAGCAGCCAAGATCACGGCGGTTCTGGAAACACCATATATTTT. Amino acid sequence: CASSQDHGGSGNTIYF.